A single sample gave rise to the 4 T cell receptor beta chains below, sequenced in a study of blood T cell repertoires in COVID-19. The repertoire was sequenced with immunoSEQ multiplex PCR; TCRdb's copy has only in-frame clones and lacks some. The sample has around 50,000 clones; about 90% are singletons. Sequenced input: peripheral blood. The origin of the receptors is a human donor in a cohort sampled during active COVID-19.

In its sample, this clone is medium-sized. The chain links TRBV7-9 to TRBJ2-2, with D perhaps matching TRBD1 (5 bases). The CDR3 runs 16 residues. Trimming stripped 4 bases from V and 7 bases from J, with 19 bases between. CDR1 is SEHNR, CDR2 FQNEAQ, per germline (reference sequence). This CDR3 reads CASSSTPETVNGELFF. The CDR3 DNA follows: TGTGCCAGCAGCTCCACCCCTGAGACAGTCAACGGGGAGCTGTTTTTT. Looking up the rest from reference TRBV7-9 and TRBJ2-2 gives the full variable domain: DTGVSQNPRHKITKRGQNVTFRCDPISEHNRLYWYRQTLGQGPEFLTYFQNEAQLEKSRLLSDRFSAERPKGSFSTLEIQRTEQGDSAMYLCASSSTPETVNGELFFGEGSRLTVL.

J is TRBJ2-7 and V is TRBV7-2, with 9 positions matching TRBD1. The CDR3 length is 14 residues. Germline assignment: CDR1 SGHTA and CDR2 FQGNSA. The V gene end was trimmed by 5 bases and the J gene end by 2 bases; junction bases not matched to a gene: 4. The DNA of the CDR3 is TGTGCCAGCAGCCCGACAGGGGGTCCCTACGAGCAGTACTTC. This translates into CASSPTGGPYEQYF.

The chain carries TRBV6-5 and TRBJ2-5; unclear D gene. The germline V gene has CDR1 MNHEY and CDR2 SVGAGI. The V end lost 2 bases, the J end lost 4 bases, and 14 bases lay between the germline ends. This CDR3 is built from 15 residues. The CDR3 loop reads CASSYAPGGRETQYF. The CDR3 nucleotides read TGTGCCAGCAGTTACGCCCCCGGCGGCAGAGAGACCCAGTACTTC.

The J gene is TRBJ1-2, the V gene TRBV6-5; D unresolved. Germline CDR1 and CDR2: MNHEY and SVGAGI. The CDR3 spans 13 residues. Trimming removed 9 bases from V and 8 bases from J, with 19 bases in between. The CDR3 bases are TGTGCCAGTTTAGTCCGGGGAACATCCGGCTACACCTTC. This gives the protein CASLVRGTSGYTF.